This passage covers 4 T cell receptor beta chains from one sample sequenced in a study of T cell responses to AZD1222 COVID-19 vaccine. The assay was immunoSEQ multiplex PCR, and TCRdb's table has in-frame clones only and misses some. Among around 110,000 clones listed, approximately 85% were seen once. This specimen was peripheral blood, taken on day 0 of MenACWY control vaccination. These receptors were taken from an adult in good health.

This chain uses TRBV2 with TRBJ2-3; unclear D gene. Germline V gene lookup returns CDR1 SNHLY and CDR2 FYNNEI. The length of the CDR3 is 12 residues. V lost 5 bases to trimming and J lost 4 bases, with 7 bases between them. The CDR3: CASSRPPDTQYF. For the CDR3, the DNA is TGTGCCAGCAGTCGGCCCCCAGATACGCAGTATTTT. Using reference TRBV2 and TRBJ2-3 for the parts outside the CDR3, the full variable domain is EPEVTQTPSHQVTQMGQEVILRCVPISNHLYFYWYRQILGQKVEFLVSFYNNEISEKSEIFDDQFSVERPDGSNFTLKIRSTKLEDSAMYFCASSRPPDTQYFGPGTRLTVL.

The CDR3 region has the DNA TGCGCCAGCAGCTTGAATGGAGGGGAGACCCAGTACTTC. Translation gives CASSLNGGETQYF. The chain recombines TRBV5-1 with TRBJ2-5; TRBD2 might be the D (6 bases). V was cut by 1 base and J by 5 bases, with 9 bases left in between. Germline assignment: CDR1 SGHRS and CDR2 YFSETQ. The CDR3 consists of 13 residues.

The chain joins TRBV19 to TRBJ2-2; D tentatively reads TRBD1 or TRBD2 (5 bases each). This CDR3 region has 15 residues. The germline CDR1 and CDR2 sequences are LNHDA and SQIVND (reference sequence). The germline V and J ends were trimmed by 7 bases and 4 bases, with 16 bases remaining between them. This CDR3 reads CASKGRGAGTGELFF. CDR3 sequence (DNA): TGTGCCAGTAAGGGTAGAGGGGCGGGCACCGGGGAGCTGTTTTTT.

CDR3 DNA sequence: TGTGCCAGCACCTCACTAGCGGTGAACACCGGGGAGCTGTTTTTT. Its translation is CASTSLAVNTGELFF. V gene TRBV3-1 (or the pseudogene TRBV3-2) combines with J gene TRBJ2-2, with 8 bases that match TRBD2. This CDR3 has 15 amino acids. Germline CDR1 LGHDT, CDR2 YNNKEL (reference sequence). Trimming removed 7 bases from V and 1 base from J; junction bases left unmatched: 5.